The next 3 T cell receptor beta chains were all read from a single sample in a study of blood T cells in healthy people across ages. The second PCR ran about 6 to 12 cycles with a sample-barcoded 5' primer and J-beta primers. TCRdb re-called the 5' RACE reads with MiXCR, one entry per CDR3 protein. The table records hundreds of thousands of distinct CDR3 sequences, under 30% of them present only once. The same sample was also studied in work on T cells of mothers and their children.

Specimen: blood. The receptors here all came from a boy aged 5 to 17 in good health.

The sample holds a few counts of this clonotype. This chain connects TRBV25-1 to TRBJ2-2, with D tentatively TRBD2 (6 bases). The CDR3 length is 16 residues. The V end was cut by 1 base, the J end by 2 bases, with 11 bases between. Germline V gives CDR1 MGHDK, CDR2 SYGVNS. The CDR3 region is CASSEWGGANTGELFF. Written as DNA, the CDR3 is TGTGCCAGCAGTGAATGGGGCGGGGCCAACACCGGGGAGCTGTTTTTT.

This clonotype showed up just a few times. V and J are TRBV6-4 and TRBJ2-2, with D hard to call. V lost 0 bases, J lost 2 bases, and 7 bases lay in between. The CDR3 spans 15 residues. In germline, CDR1 is MRHNA, CDR2 SNTAGT. CDR3 in DNA: TGTGCCAGCAGTGACTCTGCGGCTAACACCGGGGAGCTGTTTTTT. Translation gives CASSDSAANTGELFF.

V gene TRBV4-3 combines with J gene TRBJ1-1, with D possibly being TRBD1 (6 bases). The CDR3 spans 14 residues. Germline CDR1 LGHNA, CDR2 YSLEER. V was pared by 3 bases and J by 5 bases, with 13 bases between. In DNA, the CDR3 is TGCGCCAGCAGCCAGGACAGAACGCGGACTGAAGCTTTCTTT. Amino acids: CASSQDRTRTEAFF.